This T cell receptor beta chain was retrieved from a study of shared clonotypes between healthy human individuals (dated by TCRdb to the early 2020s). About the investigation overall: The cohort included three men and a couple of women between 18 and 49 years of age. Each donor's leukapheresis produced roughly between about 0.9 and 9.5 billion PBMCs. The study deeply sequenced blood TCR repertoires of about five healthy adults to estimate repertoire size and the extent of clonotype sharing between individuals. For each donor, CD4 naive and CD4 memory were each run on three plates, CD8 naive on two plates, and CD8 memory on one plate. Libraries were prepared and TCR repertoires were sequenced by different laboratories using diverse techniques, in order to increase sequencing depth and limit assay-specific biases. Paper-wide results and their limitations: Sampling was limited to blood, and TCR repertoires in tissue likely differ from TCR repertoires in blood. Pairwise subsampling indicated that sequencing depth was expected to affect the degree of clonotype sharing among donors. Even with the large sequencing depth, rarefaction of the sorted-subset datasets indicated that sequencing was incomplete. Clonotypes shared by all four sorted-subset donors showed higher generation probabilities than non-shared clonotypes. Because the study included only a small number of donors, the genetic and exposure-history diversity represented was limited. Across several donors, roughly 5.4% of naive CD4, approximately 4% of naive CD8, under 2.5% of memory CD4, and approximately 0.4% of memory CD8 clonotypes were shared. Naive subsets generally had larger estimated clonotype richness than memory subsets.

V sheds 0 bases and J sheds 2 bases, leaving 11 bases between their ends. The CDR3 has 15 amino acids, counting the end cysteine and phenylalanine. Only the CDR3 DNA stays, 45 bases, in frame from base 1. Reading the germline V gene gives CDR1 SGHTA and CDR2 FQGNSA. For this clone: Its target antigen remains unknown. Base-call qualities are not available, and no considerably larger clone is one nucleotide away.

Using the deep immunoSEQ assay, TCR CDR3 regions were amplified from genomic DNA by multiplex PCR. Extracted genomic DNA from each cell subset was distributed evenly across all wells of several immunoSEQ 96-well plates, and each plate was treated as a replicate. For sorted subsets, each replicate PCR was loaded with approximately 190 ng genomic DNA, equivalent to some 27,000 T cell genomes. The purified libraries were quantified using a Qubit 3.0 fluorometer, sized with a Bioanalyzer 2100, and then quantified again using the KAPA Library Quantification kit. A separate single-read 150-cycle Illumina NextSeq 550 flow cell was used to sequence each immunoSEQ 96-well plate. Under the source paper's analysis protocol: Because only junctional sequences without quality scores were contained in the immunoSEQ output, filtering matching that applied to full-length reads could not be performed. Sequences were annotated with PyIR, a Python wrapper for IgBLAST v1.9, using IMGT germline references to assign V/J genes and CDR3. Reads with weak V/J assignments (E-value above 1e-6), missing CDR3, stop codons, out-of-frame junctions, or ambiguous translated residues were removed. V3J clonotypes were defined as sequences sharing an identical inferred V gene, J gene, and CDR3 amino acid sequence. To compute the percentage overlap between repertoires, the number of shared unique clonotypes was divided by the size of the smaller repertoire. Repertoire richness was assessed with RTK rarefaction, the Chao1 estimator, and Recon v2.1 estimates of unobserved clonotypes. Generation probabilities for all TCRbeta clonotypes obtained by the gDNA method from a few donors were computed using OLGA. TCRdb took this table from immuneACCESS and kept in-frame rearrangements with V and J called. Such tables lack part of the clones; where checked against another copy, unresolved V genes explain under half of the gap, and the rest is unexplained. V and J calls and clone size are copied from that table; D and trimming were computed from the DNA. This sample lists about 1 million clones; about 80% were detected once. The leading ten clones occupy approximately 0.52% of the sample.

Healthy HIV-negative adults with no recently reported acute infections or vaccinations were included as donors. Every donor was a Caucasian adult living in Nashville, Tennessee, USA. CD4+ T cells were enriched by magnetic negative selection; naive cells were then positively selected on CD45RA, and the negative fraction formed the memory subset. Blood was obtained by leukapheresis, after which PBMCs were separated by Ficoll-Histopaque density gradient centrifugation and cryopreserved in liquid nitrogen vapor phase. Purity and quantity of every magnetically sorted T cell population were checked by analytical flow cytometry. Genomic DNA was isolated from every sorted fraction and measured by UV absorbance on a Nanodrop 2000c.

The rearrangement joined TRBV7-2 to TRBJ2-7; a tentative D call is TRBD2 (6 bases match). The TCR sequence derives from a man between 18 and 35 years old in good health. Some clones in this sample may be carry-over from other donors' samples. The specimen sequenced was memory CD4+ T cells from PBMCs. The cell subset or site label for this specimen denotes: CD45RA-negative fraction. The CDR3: CASSLARGNPYEQYF. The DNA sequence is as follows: TGTGCCAGCAGCTTAGCTCGCGGGAATCCCTACGAGCAGTACTTC.